The next 13 T cell receptor beta chains were all read from a single sample in a study of tumor-infiltrating lymphocytes in oesophageal squamous cell carcinoma. TCRdb recomputed calls from the PCR reads with MiXCR, one row per CDR3 protein. The sample lists under 11,000 distinct CDR3 sequences; approximately 60% were seen once. Sequencing was done on a sample of esophageal tumor tissue. All receptors come from a female donor with esophageal squamous cell carcinoma.

The chain employs TRBV7-3 and TRBJ2-7; 14 bases align to TRBD2. The CDR3 consists of 17 residues. Trimming cost V 3 bases and J 7 bases; bases outside gene matches: 11. The germline CDR1 and CDR2 sequences are SGHTA and FQGTGA. The CDR3 sequence is CASSFGHGLAGGGEQYF. CDR3 DNA sequence: TGTGCCAGCAGCTTTGGTCACGGACTAGCGGGAGGAGGGGAGCAGTACTTC.

This clonotype was recorded a few times. This sequence joins TRBV7-2 and TRBJ2-3; no clear D. The CDR3 spans 14 residues. Germline lookup yields CDR1 SGHTA and CDR2 FQGNSA. Between the trimmed V and J ends, which lost 5 bases and 0 bases, there was a span of 9 bases. CDR3 in amino acids: CASSTTTSTDTQYF. CDR3 DNA: TGTGCCAGCAGCACCACTACTAGCACAGATACGCAGTATTTT.

As concerns this clonotype: One end of the junction fails to match germline, which may point to a read error. The chain employs TRBV5-3 and TRBJ2-3, with 8 bases that match TRBD2. TRBV5-3 is noted as an ORF with a role that remains uncertain. This CDR3 has 15 amino acids. The CDR3 loop reads CASSLAAGATDTQYF. Written as DNA, the CDR3 is TGTGCCAGCAGCTTGGCAGCGGGAGCTACAGATACGCAGTATTTT.

The chain couples TRBV11-1 to TRBJ2-3; D gene uncertain. The DNA end favors TRBJ2-7, so the J call may be wrong. The CDR3 extends over 13 amino acids. Germline-derived CDR1 and CDR2 are SGHAT and FQDESV (reference sequence). CDR3 residues: CASSLGIVDTQYF. In DNA, the CDR3 is TGTGCCAGCAGCTTAGGAATAGTAGATACGCAGTACTTC.

The rearrangement joins TRBV7-6 to TRBJ2-3, with unresolved D. The CDR3 sequence is 15 residues long. V was cut by 5 bases and J by 2 bases, with 14 bases left in between. Germline CDR1 reads SGHVS; CDR2 reads FNYEAQ. In DNA, the CDR3 is TGTGCCAGCAGCCACTACACGGCCTCCACAGATACGCAGTATTTT. This sequence encodes CASSHYTASTDTQYF.

The chain employs TRBV7-8 and TRBJ2-7, with TRBD1 matching 10 bases. The CDR3 extends over 15 amino acids. Unmatched junction bases numbered 8, after V lost 3 bases and J lost 6 bases. Germline CDR1 SGHVS, CDR2 FQNEAQ. CDR3 coding DNA: TGTGCCAGCAGCTTTCGGGGACAGGGGAGGATCGAGCAGTACTTC. Its translation: CASSFRGQGRIEQYF.

J is TRBJ2-1 and V is TRBV11-2, with D perhaps TRBD2 (6 bases). Germline V gene lookup returns CDR1 SGHAT and CDR2 FQNNGV. V shed 6 bases and J shed 5 bases, with 20 bases lying between them. There are 16 residues in the CDR3. DNA of the CDR3: TGTGCCAGCAGTACGACAACTAGCTATCTCGACAATGAGCAGTTCTTC. The encoded protein is CASSTTTSYLDNEQFF.

This sequence joins TRBV7-2 and TRBJ2-7; 7 nucleotides align to TRBD2. The DNA end is more similar to TRBJ2-1, so the J call may be wrong. Germline V CDR1 and CDR2: SGHTA, FQGNSA. This CDR3 is built from 15 residues. The CDR3 reads CASSPSAGAINEQFF. The CDR3 DNA follows: TGTGCCAGCAGCCCCTCGGCGGGAGCCATAAATGAGCAGTTCTTC.

The V gene is TRBV10-3, the J gene TRBJ2-6, with 9 bases that match TRBD1. The last part of the DNA fits TRBJ2-7 better; the J call may be wrong. Germline values: CDR1 ENHRY, CDR2 SYGVKD. The length of the CDR3 is 14 residues. As DNA, the CDR3 is TGTGCCATCAGTGAGCGGGACAGGGCCTACGAGCAGTACTTC. Residues: CAISERDRAYEQYF.

This clonotype was observed a few times. This rearrangement joins TRBV7-6 to TRBJ2-5; 12 positions agree with TRBD2. The J call may be mistaken, given a closer DNA end match to TRBJ2-1. CDR1 is SGHVS, CDR2 FNYEAQ, per germline. The length of the CDR3 is 13 residues. The CDR3 region is CASSLGTSGEQFF. The CDR3 bases are TGTGCCAGCAGTCTCGGGACTAGCGGGGAGCAGTTCTTC.

The rearrangement uses TRBV24-1 and TRBJ2-6, with a weak D call TRBD1 (5 bases). Trimming shortened V by 2 bases and J by 0 bases, and 10 bases separated the two germline ends. The CDR3 spans 17 residues. Per germline, CDR1 KGHDR and CDR2 SFDVKD. CDR3 in amino acids: CATSDSTAVSGANVLTF. The DNA of the CDR3 is TGTGCCACCAGTGATTCGACAGCCGTCTCTGGGGCCAACGTCCTGACTTTC.

The sample holds many counts of this clonotype. V is TRBV6-1 and J is TRBJ1-1; D is undetermined. The CDR3 contains 15 residues. Trimming pared 5 bases from V and 0 bases from J, leaving 13 bases between. Germline values: CDR1 MNHNS, CDR2 SASEGT. The CDR3 DNA reads TGTGCCAGCAGTTCCCCTCGGACGGTGAACACTGAAGCTTTCTTT. Translation: CASSSPRTVNTEAFF.

This clonotype showed up many times. V gene TRBV27 combines with J gene TRBJ2-6; D is undetermined. Trimming shortened V by 1 base and J by 5 bases, and 3 bases separated the two germline ends. The CDR3 has 13 amino acids. Germline V CDR1 and CDR2: MNHEY, SMNVEV (reference sequence). The CDR3 loop reads CASSLLRANVLTF. DNA for the CDR3: TGTGCCAGCAGTTTATTGAGGGCCAACGTCCTGACTTTC.